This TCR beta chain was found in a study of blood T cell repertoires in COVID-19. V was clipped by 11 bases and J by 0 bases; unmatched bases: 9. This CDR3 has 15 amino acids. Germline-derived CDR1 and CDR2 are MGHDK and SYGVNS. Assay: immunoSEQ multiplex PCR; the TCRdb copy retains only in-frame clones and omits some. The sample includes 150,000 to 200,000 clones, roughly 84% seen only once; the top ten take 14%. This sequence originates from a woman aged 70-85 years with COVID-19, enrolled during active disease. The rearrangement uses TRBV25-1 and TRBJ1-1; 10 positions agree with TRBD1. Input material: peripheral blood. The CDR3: CASGRTGGLNTEAFF. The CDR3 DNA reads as TGTGCCTCAGGTCGGACAGGGGGGCTGAACACTGAAGCTTTCTTT.